The 9 T cell receptor beta chains in this list originate from one sample, sequenced in a study of resident and recirculating memory T cells in vitiligo. Sequencing was performed with immunoSEQ multiplex PCR; in TCRdb, only in-frame clones are kept and a portion is missing. The sample lists 35,000 to 45,000 clones; around 90% were seen once. The sequenced material came from blood. These receptors all stem from a male donor with vitiligo.

The chain is built from TRBV11-2 and TRBJ2-2; tentatively, D is TRBD2 (5 bases). The CDR3 length is 12 residues. The V end was cut by 0 bases, the J end by 12 bases, with 8 bases between. Per the germline V gene, CDR1 is SGHAT and CDR2 is FQNNGV. CDR3 protein: CASSLEDSKLFF. As DNA, the CDR3 is TGTGCCAGCAGCTTAGAGGACTCTAAGCTGTTTTTT. The entire variable domain, with the rest obtained from reference TRBV11-2 and TRBJ2-2, is as follows: EAGVAQSPRYKIIEKRQSVAFWCNPISGHATLYWYQQILGQGPKLLIQFQNNGVVDDSQLPKDRFSAERLKGVDSTLKIQPAKLEDSAVYLCASSLEDSKLFFGEGSRLTVL.

This sequence joins TRBV6-6 and TRBJ2-3, with unresolved D. The CDR3 totals 12 residues. Trimming pared 2 bases from V and 5 bases from J, leaving 5 bases between. CDR1 and CDR2 (germline): MNHNY, SVGAGI (reference sequence). CDR3 sequence (DNA): TGTGCCAGCAGTTACCTTCTAGATACGCAGTATTTT. Translating gives CASSYLLDTQYF.

The chain employs TRBV21-1 and TRBJ2-7; the table's D call of TRBD1 was not tested on the DNA. TRBV21-1 constitutes a pseudogene. The CDR3 consists of 12 residues. The CDR3 here is CASRDSSYEQYF. CDR3 DNA sequence: TGTGCCAGCCGGGACAGCTCCTACGAGCAGTACTTC.

This chain uses TRBV4-2 with TRBJ2-7, with 11 nucleotides matching TRBD2. This CDR3 spans 16 amino acids. V lost 1 base, J lost 3 bases, and 5 bases stayed unmatched. CDR1 is LGHNA, CDR2 YNFKEQ, per germline. The CDR3 region is CASSQGASGGFYEQYF. CDR3 in DNA: TGTGCCAGCAGCCAAGGGGCTAGCGGGGGGTTCTACGAGCAGTACTTC.

The genes are TRBV10-3 and TRBJ2-7, with 9 bases identical to TRBD1. The germline gives CDR1 ENHRY, CDR2 SYGVKD. This CDR3 is built from 14 residues. After removal of 6 bases from V and 2 bases from J, the junction contained 5 bases not matched to a gene. As DNA, the CDR3 is TGTGCCATCAGAACAGACAGGGGGGCCTACGAGCAGTACTTC. Amino acid sequence: CAIRTDRGAYEQYF.

The V call is TRBV27, the J call TRBJ2-2; 10 positions agree with TRBD2. Germline V gene data show CDR1 as MNHEY and CDR2 as SMNVEV (reference sequence). J was trimmed by 3 bases and V by 4 bases; bases with no gene match: 5. The CDR3 totals 16 residues. Here the CDR3 reads CASSSLAGVYTGELFF. DNA for the CDR3: TGTGCCAGCAGTTCCCTAGCGGGGGTTTACACCGGGGAGCTGTTTTTT.

The chain employs TRBV6-5 and TRBJ2-1; perhaps TRBD1 as D (6 bases). The CDR3 contains 15 residues. Germline-derived CDR1 and CDR2 are MNHEY and SVGAGI. Trimming stripped 1 base from V and 7 bases from J, with 14 bases between. CDR3 sequence (DNA): TGTGCCAGCAGTTACTTTCCGGGACATCTAAATGAGCAGTTCTTC. Protein: CASSYFPGHLNEQFF.

V gene TRBV5-1 combines with J gene TRBJ2-2, with D tentatively TRBD2 (5 bases). Deletions cut 0 bases from V and 5 bases from J, with 8 bases between. Germline lookup yields CDR1 SGHRS and CDR2 YFSETQ. This CDR3 region has 14 residues. In DNA, the CDR3 is TGCGCCAGCAGCTTGGGTGGCGGGACCGGGGAGCTGTTTTTT. Its protein product is CASSLGGGTGELFF.

The DNA of the CDR3 is TGTGCCAGTAGTCGTGGTCGACAGGGGGATCTGGATACGCAGTATTTT. This sequence encodes CASSRGRQGDLDTQYF. The chain is built from TRBV19 and TRBJ2-3; 9 bases match TRBD1. The CDR3 covers 16 residues. Unmatched junction bases numbered 12, after V lost 5 bases and J lost 6 bases. Germline V CDR1 and CDR2: LNHDA, SQIVND (reference sequence).